The present T cell receptor beta chain was sequenced within a study of blood T cell repertoires in COVID-19. Looking at the study overall: COVID-19 samples collected from the United States, Italy and Spain covered acute and convalescent phases. PBMCs, B-cell-depleted T cells, or T cells were the source of the cDNA or gDNA that made up the material.

Clones were read by immunoSEQ multiplex PCR, and TCRdb kept only the in-frame ones, dropping some. The repertoire holds roughly 200,000 clones, with 80% to 85% as singletons. Trimming pared 1 base from V and 8 bases from J, leaving 20 bases between. Germline CDR1 is SGHTA and CDR2 is FQGNSA. The CDR3 runs to 16 residues. The gene calls are TRBV7-2 and TRBJ1-2; tentative D call: TRBD1 (5 bases). The sequencing input was peripheral blood. The receptor comes from a man in his forties or fifties with active or convalescent COVID-19. CDR3 in DNA: TGTGCCAGCAGCTTAGTGGGTAGGGGTGGTACGGACGGCTACACCTTC. Amino acids: CASSLVGRGGTDGYTF. Using reference TRBV7-2 and TRBJ1-2 for the parts outside the CDR3, the full variable domain is GAGVSQSPSNKVTEKGKDVELRCDPISGHTALYWYRQSLGQGLEFLIYFQGNSAPDKSGLPSDRFSAERTGGSVSTLTIQRTQQEDSAVYLCASSLVGRGGTDGYTFGSGTRLTVV.